The 26 T cell receptor beta chains below come from one sample, sequenced in a study of T cell responses to AZD1222 COVID-19 vaccine. The protocol was immunoSEQ multiplex PCR, while the TCRdb copy is restricted to in-frame clones and leaves out a portion. Of approximately 120,000 clones listed, around 85% were seen once; the top ten hold 4.4%. This sample comprised peripheral blood, obtained 28 days after the second AZD1222 dose. The receptors stem from an adult who received the AZD1222 COVID-19 vaccine.

As DNA, the CDR3 is TGCGCCAGCAGTGAGTCGGTGGGGGCGCGATCACCCCTCCACTTT. It encodes CASSESVGARSPLHF. The chain joins TRBV10-1 to TRBJ1-6; the D gene is possibly TRBD1 (6 bases). CDR1 WNHNN and CDR2 SYGVQD come from the germline V gene (reference sequence). There are 15 residues in the CDR3. With 0 bases removed from V and 10 bases from J, the gap between germline ends came to 13 bases.

The chain uses TRBV7-2 and TRBJ1-1, with TRBD1 identical over 8 bases. The V segment lost 4 bases and the J segment 5 bases; nucleotides outside the gene matches: 15. Germline V gene data show CDR1 as SGHTA and CDR2 as FQGNSA. There are 17 residues in the CDR3. The CDR3: CASSSARTGWGETEAFF. The DNA for the CDR3 is TGTGCCAGCAGCTCCGCTCGGACAGGGTGGGGTGAGACTGAAGCTTTCTTT.

The chain recombines TRBV3-1 (or the pseudogene TRBV3-2) with TRBJ1-2, with D perhaps TRBD1 (5 bases). Germline V gene sequence: CDR1 LGHDT, CDR2 YNNKEL (reference sequence). Between the trimmed V and J ends, which lost 3 bases and 8 bases, there was a span of 16 bases. The CDR3 runs to 14 residues. The CDR3 loop reads CASSHFQGVEGYTF. The DNA of the CDR3 is TGTGCCAGCAGCCATTTTCAGGGAGTTGAGGGCTACACCTTC.

The chain links TRBV6-5 to TRBJ1-5; no firm D call. This CDR3 comprises 16 residues. Germline CDR1 reads MNHEY; CDR2 reads SVGAGI. The V end was cut by 0 bases, the J end by 5 bases, with 14 bases between. This CDR3 is CASSYSTARRHQPQHF. The CDR3 bases are TGTGCCAGCAGTTACTCTACAGCGAGACGGCATCAGCCCCAGCATTTT.

This rearrangement joins TRBV19 to TRBJ2-4; 7 bases are a match to TRBD1. V dropped 3 bases and J dropped 6; count of bases not matched to a gene: 5. There are 14 residues in the CDR3. CDR1 LNHDA and CDR2 SQIVND come from the germline V gene (reference sequence). Written as DNA, the CDR3 is TGTGCCAGTAGTATCGGACAGGCTAGAAACATTCAGTACTTC. Amino acids: CASSIGQARNIQYF.

This clone was observed a few times. This rearrangement joins TRBV30 to TRBJ1-6, with a tentative D call TRBD1 (5 bases). Trimming took off 0 bases at V and 7 bases at J, with 13 bases between the two ends. This CDR3 is 15 amino acids long. Looked up from germline, CDR1 is GTSNPN and CDR2 is SVGIG (reference sequence). CDR3 sequence: CAWSVSGTRNSPLHF. The CDR3 DNA sequence: TGTGCCTGGAGTGTTTCAGGGACCCGAAATTCACCCCTCCACTTT.

This chain connects TRBV4-1 to TRBJ1-3, with a possible D match to TRBD1 (5 bases). The V and J ends lost 1 base and 4 bases respectively, with 14 bases between them. Germline V gene sequence: CDR1 MGHRA, CDR2 YSYEKL. The CDR3 has 16 amino acids. DNA of the CDR3: TGCGCCAGCAGCCAAGCTCCCAGCGGGGGGGGAAACACCATATATTTT. This gives the protein CASSQAPSGGGNTIYF.

CDR3 region: CASSLGLGREDGETQYF. Here the CDR3 DNA reads TGTGCCAGCAGTTTAGGACTCGGGAGGGAAGATGGAGAGACCCAGTACTTC. This sequence joins TRBV27 and TRBJ2-5, with TRBD2 identical over 8 bases. Trimming removed 2 bases from V and 4 bases from J; junction bases left unmatched: 12. The V gene's germline CDR1 is MNHEY and CDR2 SMNVEV (reference sequence). This CDR3 spans 17 amino acids.

This chain joins TRBV19 and TRBJ1-3; D gene unclear. Germline CDR1 is LNHDA and CDR2 is SQIVND (reference sequence). V was shortened by 6 bases and J by 4 bases, with 22 bases between the two germline ends. This CDR3 has 17 residues. The CDR3, as DNA: TGTGCCAGTAGCAGACCCCTCCTGAGCAGTAACGGAAACACCATATATTTT. This encodes CASSRPLLSSNGNTIYF.

This chain uses TRBV4-3 with TRBJ2-7; D gene unclear. The V end lost 1 base, the J end lost 2 bases, and 12 bases lay between the germline ends. Germline V gives CDR1 LGHNA, CDR2 YSLEER. CDR3 length: 15 amino acids. The CDR3 DNA sequence: TGCGCCAGCAGCCAAGTAGCCAGTGAAGCCTACGAGCAGTACTTC. Encoded protein: CASSQVASEAYEQYF.

This sequence joins TRBV3-1 (or the pseudogene TRBV3-2) and TRBJ1-6; 7 bases match TRBD1. The CDR3 is 16 residues long. J gave up 7 bases and V 1 base, and 7 bases lay outside the gene matches. Germline V gene data show CDR1 as LGHDT and CDR2 as YNNKEL (reference sequence). The CDR3 DNA sequence: TGTGCCAGCAGCCAAGGTAGCGGGACAGCAAATTCACCCCTCCACTTT. Protein product: CASSQGSGTANSPLHF.

J is TRBJ1-2 and V is TRBV7-9, with D unclear. This CDR3 is 14 amino acids long. Trimming shortened V by 5 bases and J by 6 bases, and 16 bases separated the two germline ends. Germline lookup yields CDR1 SEHNR and CDR2 FQNEAQ (reference sequence). In DNA, the CDR3 is TGTGCCAGCAGCCCGCCCAGGTCAGACCATGGCTACACCTTC. This translates into CASSPPRSDHGYTF.

The chain combines TRBV28 with TRBJ1-2, with unresolved D. V was shortened by 6 bases and J by 3 bases, with 2 bases between the two germline ends. This CDR3 is built from 10 residues. Germline loops: CDR1 MDHEN, CDR2 SYDVKM. The CDR3 DNA follows: TGTGCCAGCAGGGACTATGGCTACACCTTC. Protein product: CASRDYGYTF.

V is TRBV7-9 and J is TRBJ2-1, with 7 bases that match TRBD2. V was clipped by 1 base and J by 6 bases; unmatched bases: 0. The CDR3 consists of 13 residues. Germline loops: CDR1 SEHNR, CDR2 FQNEAQ (reference sequence). Here the CDR3 reads CASSLGLANEQFF. The CDR3 nucleotides are TGTGCCAGCAGCTTAGGACTAGCCAATGAGCAGTTCTTC.

This chain links TRBV10-1 with TRBJ2-3; 8 positions match TRBD1. Germline V gives CDR1 WNHNN, CDR2 SYGVQD (reference sequence). The CDR3 covers 16 residues. The V gene end was trimmed by 0 bases and the J gene end by 4 bases; junction bases not matched to a gene: 6. CDR3 region: CASSESMDRVADTQYF. The CDR3 DNA reads TGCGCCAGCAGTGAGTCGATGGACAGGGTGGCAGATACGCAGTATTTT.

The chain uses TRBV19 and TRBJ1-4; no clear D. The germline gives CDR1 LNHDA, CDR2 SQIVND (reference sequence). CDR3 length: 12 amino acids. V was cut by 7 bases and J by 6 bases, with 9 bases left in between. Written as DNA, the CDR3 is TGTGCCAGTACCACCCCGTATGAAAAACTGTTTTTT. Translated, it gives CASTTPYEKLFF. Looking up the rest from reference TRBV19 and TRBJ1-4 gives the full variable domain: DGGITQSPKYLFRKEGQNVTLSCEQNLNHDAMYWYRQDPGQGLRLIYYSQIVNDFQKGDIAEGYSVSREKKESFPLTVTSAQKNPTAFYLCASTTPYEKLFFGSGTQLSVL.

The rearrangement uses TRBV7-9 and TRBJ2-7; 9 nucleotides line up with TRBD2. The CDR3 is made up of 14 amino acids. Germline V gene lookup returns CDR1 SEHNR and CDR2 FQNEAQ (reference sequence). V was clipped by 5 bases and J by 1 base; unmatched bases: 3. DNA of the CDR3: TGTGCCAGCAGCCGGACTAGCGCTTCCTACGAGCAGTACTTC. Amino acid sequence: CASSRTSASYEQYF.

This clone was seen just once. The chain uses TRBV9 and TRBJ2-3; D is perhaps TRBD1 (6 bases). With 4 bases removed from V and 5 bases from J, the gap between germline ends came to 17 bases. Germline CDR1 reads SGDLS; CDR2 reads YYNGEE. The CDR3 spans 15 residues. This CDR3 reads CASSLTGTPIDTQYF. CDR3 DNA: TGTGCCAGCAGCTTGACAGGAACTCCCATAGATACGCAGTATTTT.

This chain joins TRBV6-5 and TRBJ2-5; maybe TRBD2 (5 bases). Trimming took off 8 bases at V and 1 base at J, with 11 bases between the two ends. Per germline, CDR1 MNHEY and CDR2 SVGAGI. This CDR3 spans 13 amino acids. Here the CDR3 DNA reads TGTGCCAGCGGCGGGCAGCTCCAAGAGACCCAGTACTTC. Its translation: CASGGQLQETQYF.

This clone was seen a handful of times. In DNA, the CDR3 is TGTGCCAGCAGCATCATCTCAGCTAGCAATCAGCCCCAGCATTTT. Protein: CASSIISASNQPQHF. The rearrangement links TRBV5-6 to TRBJ1-5, with D uncertain. The V end lost 4 bases, the J end lost 0 bases, and 11 bases lay between the germline ends. The CDR3 spans 15 residues. Germline V gene lookup returns CDR1 SGHDT and CDR2 YYEEEE.

This clone was recorded once. The chain uses TRBV2 and TRBJ1-1; TRBD1 agrees at 8 bases. Germline-derived CDR1 and CDR2 are SNHLY and FYNNEI. V was clipped by 7 bases and J by 6 bases; unmatched bases: 13. The CDR3 contains 15 residues. CDR3 residues: CASTLPDRGPPEAFF. Written as DNA, the CDR3 is TGTGCCAGCACCCTTCCCGACAGGGGTCCCCCTGAAGCTTTCTTT.

The chain employs TRBV6-5 and TRBJ1-2, with 7 nucleotides matching TRBD1. J gave up 6 bases and V 8 bases, and 9 bases lay outside the gene matches. The CDR3 length is 13 residues. The germline V gene has CDR1 MNHEY and CDR2 SVGAGI. The CDR3 here is CASRTSRGDGYTF. The CDR3 bases are TGTGCCAGCCGTACGTCCAGGGGGGATGGCTACACCTTC.

The CDR3: CASSLTEAYEQYF. The CDR3 DNA follows: TGTGCCAGCAGCTTGACGGAAGCCTACGAGCAGTACTTC. The chain employs TRBV5-8 and TRBJ2-7, with unresolved D. Germline lookup yields CDR1 SGHTS and CDR2 YDEGEE. This CDR3 is 13 amino acids long. V was clipped by 1 base and J by 2 bases, with 7 bases between them.

This clone occurred once. The V call is TRBV5-1, the J call TRBJ1-5, with D unresolved. Deletions cut 0 bases from V and 4 bases from J, with 8 bases between. The CDR3 spans 14 residues. Germline assignment: CDR1 SGHRS and CDR2 YFSETQ. CDR3 bases: TGCGCCAGCAGCTTGGAGTCCGGGAATCAGCCCCAGCATTTT. Translation gives CASSLESGNQPQHF.

In regard to this clone: The sample has other DNA sequences that encode this CDR3 too. The chain joins TRBV12-3 or TRBV12-4 to TRBJ1-4; no clear D. Trimming pared 0 bases from V and 8 bases from J, leaving 7 bases between. The CDR3 is 13 amino acids. CDR3 sequence (DNA): TGTGCCAGCAGTTTAGCAGGGAGGGAAAAACTGTTTTTT. This codes for CASSLAGREKLFF.

The rearrangement links TRBV27 to TRBJ1-1; weak D call: TRBD1 (6 bases). Per germline, CDR1 MNHEY and CDR2 SMNVEV (reference sequence). The CDR3 spans 13 residues. The V end lost 5 bases, the J end lost 1 base, and 8 bases lay between the germline ends. CDR3 sequence: CASSVQGNTEAFF. CDR3 coding DNA: TGTGCCAGCAGTGTACAGGGGAACACTGAAGCTTTCTTT.